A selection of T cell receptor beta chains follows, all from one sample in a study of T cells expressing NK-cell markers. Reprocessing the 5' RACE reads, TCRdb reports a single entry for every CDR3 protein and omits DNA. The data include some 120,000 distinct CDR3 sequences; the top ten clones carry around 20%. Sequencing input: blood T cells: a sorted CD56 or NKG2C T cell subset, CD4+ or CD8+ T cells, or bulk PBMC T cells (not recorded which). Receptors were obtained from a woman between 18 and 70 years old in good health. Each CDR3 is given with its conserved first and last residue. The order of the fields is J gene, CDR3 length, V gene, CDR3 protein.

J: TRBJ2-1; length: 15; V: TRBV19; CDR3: CASSPGLAGSNEQFF
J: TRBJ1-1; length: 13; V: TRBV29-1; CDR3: CSVVGPENTEAFF
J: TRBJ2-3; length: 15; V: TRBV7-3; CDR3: CASSRGLVVKDTQYF
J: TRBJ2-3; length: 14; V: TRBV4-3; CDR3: CASSQDQYTDTQYF
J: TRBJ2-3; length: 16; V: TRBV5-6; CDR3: CASSSGTGRSTDTQYF
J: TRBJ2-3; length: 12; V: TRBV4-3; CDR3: CASSDGPAAQYF
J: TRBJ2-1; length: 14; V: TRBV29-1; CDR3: CSSFETGPDNEQFF
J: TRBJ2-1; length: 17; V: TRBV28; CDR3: CASSLLGLAGTYNEQFF
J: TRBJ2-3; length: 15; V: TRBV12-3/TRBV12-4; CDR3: CASSLGGEGADTQYF
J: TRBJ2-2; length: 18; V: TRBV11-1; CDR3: CASSYHPTGTSKGGELFF
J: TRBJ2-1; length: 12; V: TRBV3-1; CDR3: CASSQDWGEQFF
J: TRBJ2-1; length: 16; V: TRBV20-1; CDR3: CSASGVRLASYNEQFF
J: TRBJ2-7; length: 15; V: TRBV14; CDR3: CASSQEDRNSYEQYF
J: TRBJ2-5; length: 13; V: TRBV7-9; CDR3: CASSHRAEETQYF
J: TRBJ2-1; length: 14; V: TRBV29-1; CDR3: CSAMPPNSYNEQFF
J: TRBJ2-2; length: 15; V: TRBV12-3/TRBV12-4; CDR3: CASSLQTSPTGELFF
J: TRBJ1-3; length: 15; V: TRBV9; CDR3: CASSVDRGTGNTIYF
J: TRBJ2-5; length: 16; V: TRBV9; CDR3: CASSVGTSASKETQYF
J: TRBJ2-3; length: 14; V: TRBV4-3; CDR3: CASSQGTAPDTQYF
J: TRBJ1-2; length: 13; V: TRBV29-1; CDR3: CSVANRVNYGYTF
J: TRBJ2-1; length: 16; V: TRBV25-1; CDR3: CASSDRLAGTYNEQFF
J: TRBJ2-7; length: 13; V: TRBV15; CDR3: CATSSGRAYEQYF
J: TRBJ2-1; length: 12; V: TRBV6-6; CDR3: CASSRDSHEQFF
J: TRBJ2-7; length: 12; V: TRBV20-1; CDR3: CSARDREYEQYF
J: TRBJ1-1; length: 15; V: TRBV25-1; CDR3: CASGREGWWNTEAFF
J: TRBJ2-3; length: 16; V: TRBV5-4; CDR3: CASSLRTGRSTDTQYF